These 13 T cell receptor beta chains were all obtained from the same sample, sequenced in a study of regulatory T cells in long-lasting Graves disease. Through Arm-PCR of CDR3 regions and iRepertoire HTBI primers, TCR beta libraries were built. Each CDR3 protein is one row after TCRdb ran MiXCR on the multiplex PCR reads. The sample has hundreds of thousands of distinct CDR3 sequences, approximately 15% seen once. Time point denoted: newly diagnosed GD, antithyroid drugs for less than 3 months. RNA extracted from PBMCs served as the sequencing template. These data were likewise used in another study, on T cells in Graves' hyperthyroidism and ophthalmopathy.

The material was peripheral blood mononuclear cells (PBMCs), obtained at new diagnosis, from a patient treated with antithyroid drugs. The receptors here all came from a man under 40 with Graves disease.

In its sample, this clonotype was seen many times. This chain links TRBV27 with TRBJ2-4, with D tentatively TRBD1 or TRBD2 (5 bases each). This CDR3 has 15 residues. Trimming left V 6 bases short and J 1 base short, with 13 bases between. Germline CDR1 MNHEY, CDR2 SMNVEV (reference sequence). The DNA for the CDR3 is TGTGCCAGCAGGGGGACCGCCGAGGCCAAAAACATTCAGTACTTC. Amino acids: CASRGTAEAKNIQYF.

This chain's CDR3 is CASSLDRGLQPQHF. The DNA for the CDR3 is TGTGCCAGCAGCTTAGACCGAGGGCTTCAGCCCCAGCATTTT. The chain couples TRBV5-6 to TRBJ1-5; D gene unclear. The CDR3 totals 14 residues. Looked up from germline, CDR1 is SGHDT and CDR2 is YYEEEE. Trimming took 2 bases from V and 6 from J, leaving 12 bases between them.

This clonotype was recorded at least ten times. The CDR3 region has the DNA TGTGCCAGCAGCTTACCACGGACTAGGCCCCCCAATGAGCAGTTCTTC. Its protein is CASSLPRTRPPNEQFF. This chain joins TRBV7-8 and TRBJ2-1; 7 bases are a match to TRBD2. Germline trimming cut 2 bases from V and 6 bases from J; bases unmatched to any gene: 10. This CDR3 has 16 amino acids. Germline lookup yields CDR1 SGHVS and CDR2 FQNEAQ.

The V call is TRBV7-2, the J call TRBJ1-4; no clear D. From germline, CDR1 is SGHTA and CDR2 FQGNSA. The CDR3 extends over 13 amino acids. Trimming left V 5 bases short and J 7 bases short, with 11 bases between. CDR3 sequence (DNA): TGTGCCAGCAGCCAGGTGGCTCGTGAAAAACTGTTTTTT. Translation gives CASSQVAREKLFF.

This clonotype has just a few counts. The chain uses TRBV4-1 and TRBJ2-4; no firm D call. The germline V gene has CDR1 MGHRA and CDR2 YSYEKL. V was pared by 2 bases and J by 0 bases, with 14 bases between. The CDR3 loop spans 17 amino acids. CDR3 DNA: TGCGCCAGCAGCCAACCGACCCTCCCGGGAGCCAAAAACATTCAGTACTTC. Translating it yields CASSQPTLPGAKNIQYF.

DNA for the CDR3: TGTGCCAGCTCACCTAACGGTGGGAGAGGTGGGGCCAACGTCCTGACTTTC. It encodes CASSPNGGRGGANVLTF. The J gene is TRBJ2-6, the V gene TRBV2, with D maybe TRBD2 (5 bases). Trimming removed 8 bases from V and 3 bases from J, with 20 bases in between. The CDR3 contains 17 residues. Germline V gene sequence: CDR1 SNHLY, CDR2 FYNNEI. The full variable domain, completed using reference TRBV2 and TRBJ2-6, is EPEVTQTPSHQVTQMGQEVILRCVPISNHLYFYWYRQILGQKVEFLVSFYNNEISEKSEIFDDQFSVERPDGSNFTLKIRSTKLEDSAMYFCASSPNGGRGGANVLTFGAGSRLTVL.

Here the CDR3 DNA reads TGCAGCGTTGTGTCTGGTTCGTCCTACAATGAGCAGTTCTTC. Residues: CSVVSGSSYNEQFF. The chain combines TRBV29-1 with TRBJ2-1; D not certain. V lost 4 bases and J 1 base, leaving 11 bases between the germline ends. In germline, CDR1 is SQVTM, CDR2 ANQGSEA. CDR3 length: 14 amino acids.

The J gene is TRBJ2-5, the V gene TRBV2; possibly TRBD1 or TRBD2 for D (5 bases each). The germline V gene encodes CDR1 SNHLY and CDR2 FYNNEI. V gave up 5 bases and J gave up 5 bases, with 18 bases separating them. The CDR3 spans 15 residues. The CDR3 DNA reads as TGTGCCAGCAGTTTCGACCGGGGCAGCATGGAGACCCAGTACTTC. Translation: CASSFDRGSMETQYF. The complete variable domain, with remaining parts taken from reference TRBV2 and TRBJ2-5, reads EPEVTQTPSHQVTQMGQEVILRCVPISNHLYFYWYRQILGQKVEFLVSFYNNEISEKSEIFDDQFSVERPDGSNFTLKIRSTKLEDSAMYFCASSFDRGSMETQYFGPGTRLLVL.

This clonotype was detected ten times or more. The chain uses TRBV19 and TRBJ2-7; perhaps TRBD2 as D (5 bases). The V end lost 4 bases, the J end lost 4 bases, and 17 bases lay between the germline ends. Germline CDR1 and CDR2: LNHDA and SQIVND (reference sequence). The CDR3 is 15 residues long. CDR3 residues: CASSTRTSPGYEQYF. CDR3 nucleotides: TGTGCCAGTAGTACACGGACTTCCCCCGGATACGAGCAGTACTTC. Full variable domain (remainder filled in from reference TRBV19 and TRBJ2-7): DGGITQSPKYLFRKEGQNVTLSCEQNLNHDAMYWYRQDPGQGLRLIYYSQIVNDFQKGDIAEGYSVSREKKESFPLTVTSAQKNPTAFYLCASSTRTSPGYEQYFGPGTRLTVT.

This clonotype was detected many times. This sequence joins TRBV3-1 and TRBJ2-7, with a tentative D call TRBD2 (5 bases). The germline CDR1 and CDR2 sequences are LGHDT and YNNKEL (reference sequence). V lost 0 bases to trimming and J lost 1 base, with 13 bases between them. The CDR3 consists of 16 residues. The CDR3 DNA follows: TGTGCCAGCAGCCAAGATTTAACCGGGATTTCCTACGAGCAGTACTTC. It is translated as CASSQDLTGISYEQYF.

There are many counts of this clonotype. The rearrangement links TRBV6-2 or TRBV6-3 to TRBJ1-2, with TRBD1 matching 9 bases. J lost 6 bases, V lost 5 bases, and 10 bases had no gene match. The CDR3 has 15 residues. CDR1 and CDR2 from the germline V gene are MNHEY and SVGEGT. As DNA, the CDR3 is TGTGCCAGCAGTGTCCGGGACAGGGCAAAGGATGGCTACACCTTC. It specifies CASSVRDRAKDGYTF.

This clonotype was counted between two and nine times. J is TRBJ2-2 and V is TRBV6-1; unclear D gene. The CDR3 runs to 11 residues. V was pared by 4 bases and J by 9 bases, with 6 bases between. CDR1 and CDR2 from the germline V gene are MNHNS and SASEGT. The CDR3 reads CASSGNWELFF. The CDR3 DNA follows: TGTGCCAGCAGTGGGAACTGGGAGCTGTTTTTT.

This clonotype showed up just a few times. The chain carries TRBV7-2 and TRBJ1-2; 10 positions match TRBD1. The CDR3 length is 13 residues. V lost 6 bases and J lost 5; bases outside the gene matches: 3. The V gene's germline CDR1 is SGHTA and CDR2 FQGNSA. CDR3 residues: CASRDRGMYGYTF. In DNA form, the CDR3 reads TGTGCCAGCAGGGACAGGGGGATGTATGGCTACACCTTC. The whole variable domain, remainder taken from reference TRBV7-2 and TRBJ1-2, is GAGVSQSPSNKVTEKGKDVELRCDPISGHTALYWYRQSLGQGLEFLIYFQGNSAPDKSGLPSDRFSAERTGGSVSTLTIQRTQQEDSAVYLCASRDRGMYGYTFGSGTRLTVV.